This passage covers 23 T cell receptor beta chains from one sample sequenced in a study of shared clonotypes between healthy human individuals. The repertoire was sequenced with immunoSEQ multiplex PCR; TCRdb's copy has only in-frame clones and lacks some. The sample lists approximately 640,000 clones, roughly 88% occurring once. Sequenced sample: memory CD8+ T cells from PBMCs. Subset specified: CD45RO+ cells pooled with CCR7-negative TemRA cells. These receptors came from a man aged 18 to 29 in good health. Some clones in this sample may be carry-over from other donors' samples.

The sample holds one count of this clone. The CDR3 nucleotides read TGTGCCAGCACCCGGGTGGGTCCCGGGGAGCTGTTTTTT. Residues: CASTRVGPGELFF. The chain combines TRBV7-2 with TRBJ2-2; D gene ambiguous. This CDR3 region has 13 residues. Germline CDR1 SGHTA, CDR2 FQGNSA. Trimming cost V 7 bases and J 6 bases, with 12 bases left between them.

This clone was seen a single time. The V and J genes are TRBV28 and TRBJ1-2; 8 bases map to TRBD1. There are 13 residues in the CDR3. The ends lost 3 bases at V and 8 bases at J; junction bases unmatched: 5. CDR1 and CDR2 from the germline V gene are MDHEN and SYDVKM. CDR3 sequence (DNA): TGTGCCAGCAGTTTTGGCCAGGGGGCGGGCTACACCTTC. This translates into CASSFGQGAGYTF.

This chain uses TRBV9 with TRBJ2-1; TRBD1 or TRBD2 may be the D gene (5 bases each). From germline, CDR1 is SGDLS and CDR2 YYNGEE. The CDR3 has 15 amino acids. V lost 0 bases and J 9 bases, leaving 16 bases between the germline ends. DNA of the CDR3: TGTGCCAGCAGCGTAGGAGACGGGGCAGTCACTGAGCAGTTCTTC. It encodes CASSVGDGAVTEQFF.

The DNA of the CDR3 is TGCGCCAGCAGTCAAACCCCGGGACACCGCGAACCCAACAATCAGCCCCAGCATTTT. It specifies CASSQTPGHREPNNQPQHF. This chain links TRBV23-1 with TRBJ1-5, with D possibly matching TRBD1 (6 bases). TRBV23-1 is an open reading frame, and its role is uncertain. CDR3 length equals 19 residues. V lost 2 bases to trimming and J lost 3 bases, with 23 bases between them.

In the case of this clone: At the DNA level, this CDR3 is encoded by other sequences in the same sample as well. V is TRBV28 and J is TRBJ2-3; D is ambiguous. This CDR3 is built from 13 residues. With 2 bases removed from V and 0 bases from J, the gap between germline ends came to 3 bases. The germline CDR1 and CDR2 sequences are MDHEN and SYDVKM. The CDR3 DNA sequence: TGTGCCAGCAGTTTACTAAGCACAGATACGCAGTATTTT. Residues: CASSLLSTDTQYF.

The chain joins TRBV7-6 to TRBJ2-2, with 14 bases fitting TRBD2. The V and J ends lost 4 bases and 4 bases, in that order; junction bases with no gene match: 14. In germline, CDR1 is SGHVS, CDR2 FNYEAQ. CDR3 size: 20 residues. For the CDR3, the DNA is TGTGCCAGCAGCTACGCCCTGGGACTAGCGGGAGTTGGATCCACCGGGGAGCTGTTTTTT. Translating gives CASSYALGLAGVGSTGELFF. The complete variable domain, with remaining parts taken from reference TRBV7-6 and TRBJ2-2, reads GAGVSQSPRYKVTKRGQDVALRCDPISGHVSLYWYRQALGQGPEFLTYFNYEAQQDKSGLPNDRFSAERPEGSISTLTIQRTEQRDSAMYRCASSYALGLAGVGSTGELFFGEGSRLTVL.

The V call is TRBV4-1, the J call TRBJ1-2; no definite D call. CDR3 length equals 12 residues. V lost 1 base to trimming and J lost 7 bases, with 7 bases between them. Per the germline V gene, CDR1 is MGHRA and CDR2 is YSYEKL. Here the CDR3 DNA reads TGCGCCAGCAGCCAAGGACGAGGTGGCTACACCTTC. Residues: CASSQGRGGYTF.

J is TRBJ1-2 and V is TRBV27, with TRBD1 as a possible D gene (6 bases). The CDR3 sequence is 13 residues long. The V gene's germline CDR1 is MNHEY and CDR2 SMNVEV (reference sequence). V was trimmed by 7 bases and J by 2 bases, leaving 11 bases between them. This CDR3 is CASKEGGNYGYTF. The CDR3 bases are TGTGCCAGCAAGGAAGGGGGGAACTATGGCTACACCTTC.

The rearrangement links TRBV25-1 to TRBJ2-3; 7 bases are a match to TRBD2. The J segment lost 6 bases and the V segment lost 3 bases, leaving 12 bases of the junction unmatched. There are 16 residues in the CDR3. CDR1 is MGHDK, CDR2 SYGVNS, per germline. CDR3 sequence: CASSDYVGGPGDTQYF. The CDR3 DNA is TGTGCCAGCAGTGACTATGTGGGAGGGCCGGGCGATACGCAGTATTTT.

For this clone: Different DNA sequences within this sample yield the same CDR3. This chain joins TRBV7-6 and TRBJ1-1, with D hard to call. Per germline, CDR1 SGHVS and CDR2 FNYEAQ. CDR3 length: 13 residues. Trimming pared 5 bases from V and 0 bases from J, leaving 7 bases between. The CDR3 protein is CASSLSMNTEAFF. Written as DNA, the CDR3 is TGTGCCAGCAGCCTCAGTATGAACACTGAAGCTTTCTTT.

Here the CDR3 reads CASSDGLAGDTQYF. The CDR3 DNA sequence: TGTGCCAGCAGTGATGGGCTGGCAGGGGATACGCAGTATTTT. J is TRBJ2-3 and V is TRBV6-1; the D gene is possibly TRBD1 (5 bases). The CDR3 runs to 14 residues. The V and J ends lost 3 bases and 6 bases respectively, with 13 bases between them. CDR1 is MNHNS and CDR2 is SASEGT in the germline V gene.

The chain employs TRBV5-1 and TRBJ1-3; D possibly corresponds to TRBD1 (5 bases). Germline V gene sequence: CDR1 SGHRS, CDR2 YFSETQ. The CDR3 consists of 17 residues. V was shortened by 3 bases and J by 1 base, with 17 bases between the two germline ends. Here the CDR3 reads CASSSGGQESSGNTIYF. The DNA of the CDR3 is TGCGCCAGCAGCTCGGGGGGTCAGGAATCATCTGGAAACACCATATATTTT.

CDR3 sequence: CASSLLTGENSYEQYF. The DNA of the CDR3 is TGTGCCAGCAGCTTACTTACAGGGGAGAATTCCTACGAGCAGTACTTC. The chain links TRBV13 to TRBJ2-7; 7 positions match TRBD1. J was trimmed by 1 base and V by 2 bases; bases with no gene match: 8. The CDR3 runs 16 residues. Germline CDR1 is PRHDT and CDR2 is FYEKMQ (reference sequence).

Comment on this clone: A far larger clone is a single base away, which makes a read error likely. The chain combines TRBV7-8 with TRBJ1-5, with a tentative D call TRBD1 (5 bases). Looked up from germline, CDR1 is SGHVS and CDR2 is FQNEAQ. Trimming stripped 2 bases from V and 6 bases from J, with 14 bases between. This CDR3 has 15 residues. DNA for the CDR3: TGTGCCAGCAGCTTATGGACCGCAGACAGTCAGCCCCAGCATTTT. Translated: CASSLWTADSQPQHF. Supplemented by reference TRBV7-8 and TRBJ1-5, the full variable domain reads GAGVSQSPRYKVAKRGQDVALRCDPISGHVSLFWYQQALGQGPEFLTYFQNEAQLDKSGLPSDRFFAERPEGSVSTLKIQRTQQEDSAVYLCASSLWTADSQPQHFGDGTRLSIL.

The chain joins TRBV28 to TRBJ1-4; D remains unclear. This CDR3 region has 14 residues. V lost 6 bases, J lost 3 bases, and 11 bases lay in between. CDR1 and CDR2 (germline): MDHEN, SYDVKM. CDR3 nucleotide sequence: TGTGCCAGCAGGCCTCGGGTACCTAATGAAAAACTGTTTTTT. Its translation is CASRPRVPNEKLFF.

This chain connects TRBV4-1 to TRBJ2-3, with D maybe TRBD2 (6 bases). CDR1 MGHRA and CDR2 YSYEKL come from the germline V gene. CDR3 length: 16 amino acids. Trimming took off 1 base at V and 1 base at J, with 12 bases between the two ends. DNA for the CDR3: TGCGCCAGCAGCCAAGTAACGGGAGTTGGCACAGATACGCAGTATTTT. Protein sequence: CASSQVTGVGTDTQYF.

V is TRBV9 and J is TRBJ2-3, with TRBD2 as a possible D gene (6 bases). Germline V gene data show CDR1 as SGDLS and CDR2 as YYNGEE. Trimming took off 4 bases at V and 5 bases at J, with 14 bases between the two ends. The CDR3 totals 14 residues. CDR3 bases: TGTGCCAGCAGCTCCCGACTAGATTTAGATACGCAGTATTTT. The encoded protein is CASSSRLDLDTQYF.

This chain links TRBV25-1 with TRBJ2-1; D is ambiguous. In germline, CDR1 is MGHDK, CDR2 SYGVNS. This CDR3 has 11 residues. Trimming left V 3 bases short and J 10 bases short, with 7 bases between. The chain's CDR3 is CASSDQAEQFF. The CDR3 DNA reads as TGTGCCAGCAGTGACCAGGCCGAGCAGTTCTTC.

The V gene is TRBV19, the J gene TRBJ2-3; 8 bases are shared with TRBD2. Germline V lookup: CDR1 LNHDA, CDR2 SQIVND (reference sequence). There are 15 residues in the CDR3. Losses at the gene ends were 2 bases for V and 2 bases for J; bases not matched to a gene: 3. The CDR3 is CASSIILAATDTQYF. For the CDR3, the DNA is TGTGCCAGTAGTATAATACTAGCGGCCACAGATACGCAGTATTTT.

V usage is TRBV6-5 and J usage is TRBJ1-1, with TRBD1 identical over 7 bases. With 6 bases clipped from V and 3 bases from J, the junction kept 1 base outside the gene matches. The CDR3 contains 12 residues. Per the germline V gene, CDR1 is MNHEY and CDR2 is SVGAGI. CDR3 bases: TGTGCCAGCAGACAGGGGTACACTGAAGCTTTCTTT. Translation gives CASRQGYTEAFF.

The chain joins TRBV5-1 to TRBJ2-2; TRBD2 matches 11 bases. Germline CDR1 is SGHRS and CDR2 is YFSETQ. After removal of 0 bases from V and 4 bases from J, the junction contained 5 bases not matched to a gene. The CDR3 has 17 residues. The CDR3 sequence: CASSLALAGGGTGELFF. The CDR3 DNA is TGCGCCAGCAGCTTGGCGCTAGCGGGAGGCGGCACCGGGGAGCTGTTTTTT. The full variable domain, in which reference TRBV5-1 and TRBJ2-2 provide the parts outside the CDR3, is KAGVTQTPRYLIKTRGQQVTLSCSPISGHRSVSWYQQTPGQGLQFLFEYFSETQRNKGNFPGRFSGRQFSNSRSEMNVSTLELGDSALYLCASSLALAGGGTGELFFGEGSRLTVL.

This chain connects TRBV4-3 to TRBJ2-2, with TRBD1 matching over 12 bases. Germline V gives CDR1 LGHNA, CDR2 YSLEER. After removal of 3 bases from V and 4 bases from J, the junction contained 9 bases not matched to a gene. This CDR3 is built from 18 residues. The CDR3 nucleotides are TGCGCCAGCAGCCAGCGGGACAGGGGGCCTCACCTCACCGGGGAGCTGTTTTTT. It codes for CASSQRDRGPHLTGELFF.

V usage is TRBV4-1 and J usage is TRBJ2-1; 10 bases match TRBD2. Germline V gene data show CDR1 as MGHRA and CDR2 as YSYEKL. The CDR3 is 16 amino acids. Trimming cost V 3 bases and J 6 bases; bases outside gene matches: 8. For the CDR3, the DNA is TGCGCCAGCAGCCACCGGGCTAGCGGGAGTTCCAATGAGCAGTTCTTC. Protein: CASSHRASGSSNEQFF.